This TCR beta chain was identified during a study of blood T cell repertoires in COVID-19. Some clones are missing from TCRdb's copy, which holds only in-frame ones; the method was immunoSEQ multiplex PCR. The data contain fewer than 400,000 clones, roughly 90% of them singletons. Participants were aged about 18 to 89 years from approximately 25 US areas. The study assigned cohorts using participant-reported clinical history. This clonotype was obtained from a woman younger than 45 who had recovered from COVID-19. Sequencing used PBMCs or T cells enriched from blood (not recorded which).

CDR3 sequence reads: CASSLGQGDQPQHF. CDR3 in DNA: TGTGCCAGCAGCTTGGGGCAGGGGGATCAGCCCCAGCATTTT. The rearrangement uses TRBV5-8 and TRBJ1-5, with 7 bases that match TRBD1. Trimming took 0 bases from V and 5 from J; bases not matched to a gene: 2. This CDR3 is built from 14 residues. Germline V gene data show CDR1 as SGHTS and CDR2 as YDEGEE.